Following are 30 T cell receptor beta chains from one sample sequenced in a study of CD8+ T cells in alopecia areata. cDNA reverse transcribed from extracted RNA served as the sequencing template. Sequencing was performed with immunoSEQ multiplex PCR; in TCRdb, only in-frame clones are kept and a portion is missing. Of about 110,000 clones in the sample, approximately 60% were seen once. The material sequenced was CD8+ T cells sorted from blood. The source of these receptors is a human donor in good health.

The V and J genes are TRBV27 and TRBJ2-3; 7 nucleotides align to TRBD2. CDR1 is MNHEY and CDR2 is SMNVEV in the germline V gene (reference sequence). Losses at the gene ends were 5 bases for V and 1 base for J; bases not matched to a gene: 9. The CDR3 has 16 amino acids. CDR3 nucleotide sequence: TGTGCCAGCAGTCCGCGACTAGCCTTGGGCACAGATACGCAGTATTTT. This gives the protein CASSPRLALGTDTQYF.

The genes are TRBV2 and TRBJ1-1, with D unclear. The CDR3 extends over 12 amino acids. Looked up from germline, CDR1 is SNHLY and CDR2 is FYNNEI. V dropped 10 bases and J dropped 5 bases, with 14 bases sitting between them. This CDR3 is CAMRERDTEAFF. Here the CDR3 DNA reads TGTGCCATGAGGGAAAGGGATACTGAAGCTTTCTTT. Based on the CDR3 plus reference TRBV2 and TRBJ1-1, the full variable domain is EPEVTQTPSHQVTQMGQEVILRCVPISNHLYFYWYRQILGQKVEFLVSFYNNEISEKSEIFDDQFSVERPDGSNFTLKIRSTKLEDSAMYFCAMRERDTEAFFGQGTRLTVV.

This chain connects TRBV4-2 to TRBJ2-1; D is possibly TRBD1 (6 bases). Looked up from germline, CDR1 is LGHNA and CDR2 is YNFKEQ. This CDR3 has 16 residues. V lost 4 bases, J lost 1 base, and 14 bases lay in between. This chain's CDR3 is CASSPLARGSYNEQFF. CDR3 DNA sequence: TGTGCCAGCAGCCCTCTTGCGAGGGGGTCCTACAATGAGCAGTTCTTC.

The V gene is TRBV5-1, the J gene TRBJ1-1, with a possible D match to TRBD1 (5 bases). Germline V CDR1 and CDR2: SGHRS, YFSETQ. This CDR3 has 16 amino acids. V gave up 5 bases and J gave up 1 base, with 18 bases separating them. The CDR3 protein is CASSATGTYTNTEAFF. For the CDR3, the DNA is TGCGCCAGCAGTGCGACCGGGACGTACACGAACACTGAAGCTTTCTTT.

This chain uses TRBV25-1 with TRBJ2-7; D not certain. CDR1 is MGHDK, CDR2 SYGVNS, per germline. The CDR3 totals 14 residues. With 8 bases removed from V and 1 base from J, the gap between germline ends came to 15 bases. CDR3 sequence reads: CASGPSQESYEQYF. For the CDR3, the DNA is TGTGCCAGCGGCCCTAGTCAGGAATCCTACGAGCAGTACTTC.

The genes are TRBV13 and TRBJ2-7; D perhaps matches TRBD1 (6 bases). Trimming cost V 5 bases and J 3 bases, with 11 bases left between them. CDR3 size: 13 residues. CDR1 and CDR2 from the germline V gene are PRHDT and FYEKMQ (reference sequence). The CDR3 spells CASSSRGDYEQYF. The CDR3, as DNA: TGTGCCAGCAGCAGCAGGGGAGACTACGAGCAGTACTTC.

The count of this clone is one. This chain links TRBV2 with TRBJ2-5; the D call may be TRBD1 or TRBD2 (5 bases each). The CDR3 length is 14 residues. Germline lookup yields CDR1 SNHLY and CDR2 FYNNEI. V lost 4 bases and J lost 2, with 11 bases in between. CDR3 region: CASSVQDFQETQYF. For the CDR3, the DNA is TGTGCCAGCAGTGTACAGGACTTTCAAGAGACCCAGTACTTC.

This sequence joins TRBV2 and TRBJ1-5; 10 nucleotides align to TRBD1. This CDR3 has 15 residues. Germline CDR1 is SNHLY and CDR2 is FYNNEI. Trimming took 6 bases from V and 2 from J; bases not matched to a gene: 4. Here the CDR3 reads CASSAGTGGNQPQHF. The CDR3 DNA is TGTGCCAGCAGCGCCGGGACAGGGGGCAATCAGCCCCAGCATTTT.

The chain uses TRBV5-5 and TRBJ2-3; D gene uncertain. The ends were cut back, 6 bases at V and 3 bases at J, with 11 bases in the middle. Germline CDR1 is SGHKS and CDR2 is YYEKEE (reference sequence). The CDR3 is 13 amino acids. CDR3 in DNA: TGTGCCAGCACCCGTTTCGGGACAGATACGCAGTATTTT. Encoded protein: CASTRFGTDTQYF. Full variable domain (outside the CDR3, taken from reference TRBV5-5 and TRBJ2-3): DAGVTQSPTHLIKTRGQQVTLRCSPISGHKSVSWYQQVLGQGPQFIFQYYEKEERGRGNFPDRFSARQFPNYSSELNVNALLLGDSALYLCASTRFGTDTQYFGPGTRLTVL.

This clone was recorded a few times. This chain connects TRBV9 to TRBJ1-1; D ambiguous. Trimming stripped 3 bases from V and 1 base from J, with 4 bases between. CDR3 length: 12 amino acids. Per the germline V gene, CDR1 is SGDLS and CDR2 is YYNGEE. The CDR3 spells CASSGWNTEAFF. As DNA, the CDR3 is TGTGCCAGCAGCGGTTGGAACACTGAAGCTTTCTTT.

The rearrangement links TRBV4-3 to TRBJ2-2; 8 bases match TRBD1. The CDR3 has 17 amino acids. Germline CDR1 and CDR2: LGHNA and YSLEER. V shed 1 base, J shed 6 bases, and the junction held 10 bases outside the gene matches. CDR3 sequence reads: CASSQATRQGTAGELFF. In DNA form, the CDR3 reads TGCGCCAGCAGCCAAGCCACCAGACAGGGGACTGCCGGGGAGCTGTTTTTT.

This rearrangement joins TRBV5-1 to TRBJ1-2; D is unresolved. CDR1 and CDR2 (germline): SGHRS, YFSETQ. Between the trimmed V and J ends, which lost 3 bases and 1 base, there was a span of 13 bases. The CDR3 spans 15 residues. CDR3 loop: CASSSGLMSNYGYTF. Here the CDR3 DNA reads TGCGCCAGCAGCTCAGGATTGATGAGTAACTATGGCTACACCTTC.

The chain carries TRBV6-5 and TRBJ2-1; D remains unclear. Between the trimmed V and J ends, which lost 5 bases and 12 bases, there was a span of 8 bases. Per germline, CDR1 MNHEY and CDR2 SVGAGI. The CDR3 extends over 10 amino acids. This CDR3 reads CASSTPWQFF. DNA of the CDR3: TGTGCCAGCAGTACCCCATGGCAGTTCTTC.

This chain uses TRBV7-8 with TRBJ2-1; D possibly uses TRBD1 or TRBD2 (6 bases each). V dropped 1 base and J dropped 7 bases, with 8 bases sitting between them. In germline, CDR1 is SGHVS, CDR2 FQNEAQ. The CDR3 contains 13 residues. CDR3 protein: CASSLGGGNEQFF. CDR3 coding DNA: TGTGCCAGCAGCTTAGGAGGGGGGAATGAGCAGTTCTTC.

The V call is TRBV9, the J call TRBJ2-1; D uncertain. Germline assignment: CDR1 SGDLS and CDR2 YYNGEE. V lost 2 bases, J lost 0 bases, and 9 bases lay in between. This CDR3 has 15 amino acids. This CDR3 reads CASSVIGSSYNEQFF. CDR3 nucleotides: TGTGCCAGCAGCGTGATTGGAAGCTCCTACAATGAGCAGTTCTTC.

J is TRBJ2-7 and V is TRBV28, with D hard to call. CDR1 is MDHEN, CDR2 SYDVKM, per germline. Between the trimmed V and J ends, which lost 5 bases and 3 bases, there was a span of 20 bases. The CDR3 spans 16 residues. This CDR3 reads CASSPPSRKQVYEQYF. Here the CDR3 DNA reads TGTGCCAGCAGTCCCCCCTCTCGGAAGCAGGTCTACGAGCAGTACTTC.

This clone was seen a handful of times. The V gene is TRBV30, the J gene TRBJ2-7; the D is unclear. With 2 bases removed from V and 6 bases from J, the gap between germline ends came to 8 bases. Germline V gene lookup returns CDR1 GTSNPN and CDR2 SVGIG (reference sequence). This CDR3 is 11 amino acids long. The CDR3, as DNA: TGTGCCTGGAGTCCCCAGCGCGAGCAGTACTTC. It specifies CAWSPQREQYF. Full variable domain (remainder filled in from reference TRBV30 and TRBJ2-7): SQTIHQWPATLVQPVGSPLSLECTVEGTSNPNLYWYRQAAGRGLQLLFYSVGIGQISSEVPQNLSASRPQDRQFILSSKKLLLSDSGFYLCAWSPQREQYFGPGTRLTVT.

The CDR3 region is CSVDLGWNYGYTF. CDR3 DNA: TGCAGCGTTGACCTGGGTTGGAACTATGGCTACACCTTC. The rearrangement uses TRBV29-1 and TRBJ1-2; no clear D gene. The CDR3 length is 13 residues. V lost 3 bases, J lost 2 bases, and 10 bases lay in between. Germline V gives CDR1 SQVTM, CDR2 ANQGSEA.

The table lists this clone with a few counts. The rearrangement joins TRBV6-5 to TRBJ1-1; no reliable D call. The CDR3 spans 14 residues. V was pared by 2 bases and J by 0 bases, with 7 bases between. Germline values: CDR1 MNHEY, CDR2 SVGAGI. This CDR3 reads CASSYTAMNTEAFF. The CDR3 region has the DNA TGTGCCAGCAGTTACACCGCTATGAACACTGAAGCTTTCTTT.

The chain is built from TRBV7-9 and TRBJ2-5; 9 nucleotides match TRBD2. This CDR3 has 14 residues. CDR1 and CDR2 (germline): SEHNR, FQNEAQ (reference sequence). The V segment lost 6 bases and the J segment 5 bases; nucleotides outside the gene matches: 7. CDR3 protein: CASSAGTSRETQYF. CDR3 DNA: TGTGCCAGCAGTGCCGGGACTAGCAGGGAGACCCAGTACTTC.

This chain uses TRBV28 with TRBJ2-1, with TRBD1 as a possible D gene (6 bases). V gave up 5 bases and J gave up 7 bases, with 15 bases separating them. The CDR3 loop spans 14 amino acids. Germline V gene lookup returns CDR1 MDHEN and CDR2 SYDVKM. CDR3 loop: CASSPRLGTNEQFF. The CDR3 region has the DNA TGTGCCAGCAGTCCCCGTCTCGGGACAAATGAGCAGTTCTTC.

This clone showed up just a few times. The chain joins TRBV28 to TRBJ1-4, with D possibly TRBD1 on 6 matching bases. Per the germline V gene, CDR1 is MDHEN and CDR2 is SYDVKM. This CDR3 region has 14 residues. Deletions cut 7 bases from V and 6 bases from J, with 15 bases between. Here the CDR3 DNA reads TGTGCCAGCACTAGGACAGCCTTGTATGAAAAACTGTTTTTT. This encodes CASTRTALYEKLFF.

This clone turned up a few times. The rearrangement links TRBV19 to TRBJ1-1; the D is unclear. The CDR3 sequence is 10 residues long. V lost 7 bases and J 6 bases, leaving 6 bases between the germline ends. Germline V gene sequence: CDR1 LNHDA, CDR2 SQIVND (reference sequence). CDR3: CASIGSEAFF. The CDR3 nucleotides read TGTGCCAGTATTGGGTCTGAAGCTTTCTTT.

V gene TRBV4-1 combines with J gene TRBJ2-5; a weak D match, TRBD2 (6 bases). The V and J ends lost 6 bases and 3 bases respectively, with 14 bases between them. CDR1 and CDR2 from the germline V gene are MGHRA and YSYEKL. This CDR3 has 14 amino acids. CDR3 bases: TGCGCCAGCAGACTCTCTTGGGGGGAAGAGACCCAGTACTTC. Amino acids: CASRLSWGEETQYF.

V usage is TRBV13 and J usage is TRBJ2-5, with 11 positions matching TRBD1. Germline V CDR1 and CDR2: PRHDT, FYEKMQ (reference sequence). This CDR3 is built from 14 residues. With 4 bases clipped from V and 3 bases from J, the junction kept 1 base outside the gene matches. Here the CDR3 reads CASSWGQGEETQYF. DNA of the CDR3: TGTGCCAGCAGCTGGGGACAGGGGGAAGAGACCCAGTACTTC.

This clone was seen more than once but under ten times. The rearrangement uses TRBV21-1 and TRBJ1-6; whether TRBD1, the table's D call, matches the DNA was not checked. TRBV21-1 is reported as a pseudogene. This CDR3 comprises 16 residues. DNA for the CDR3: TGTGCCAGCAGCCTTTTGTACAGGGGGAATAATTCACCCCTCCACTTT. Its translation: CASSLLYRGNNSPLHF.

The chain joins TRBV7-3 to TRBJ1-6; D gene uncertain. Trimming removed 4 bases at V and 7 bases at J, with 14 bases between. The CDR3 extends over 15 amino acids. Germline values: CDR1 SGHTA, CDR2 FQGTGA. The CDR3 DNA reads TGTGCCAGCAGCTCCCGGGCGGACCCAAATTCACCCCTCCACTTT. Its protein is CASSSRADPNSPLHF.

The chain employs TRBV7-8 and TRBJ2-3; D uncertain. The V end was cut by 2 bases, the J end by 1 base, with 13 bases between. The CDR3 is 16 residues long. CDR1 SGHVS and CDR2 FQNEAQ come from the germline V gene. The chain's CDR3 is CASSLRPFDGTDTQYF. For the CDR3, the DNA is TGTGCCAGCAGCTTAAGGCCGTTTGATGGCACAGATACGCAGTATTTT.

A few counts support this clone. CDR3 sequence: CASSLGEGTEAFF. In DNA, the CDR3 is TGCGCCAGCAGCTTGGGAGAAGGGACTGAAGCTTTCTTT. The chain carries TRBV5-1 and TRBJ1-1, with unresolved D. The CDR3 totals 13 residues. The V and J ends lost 0 bases and 5 bases respectively, with 8 bases between them. Germline values: CDR1 SGHRS, CDR2 YFSETQ.

This chain links TRBV25-1 with TRBJ1-1; 7 bases map to TRBD1. Germline-derived CDR1 and CDR2 are MGHDK and SYGVNS. The V and J ends lost 6 bases and 1 base, in that order; junction bases with no gene match: 8. CDR3 size: 15 residues. The CDR3 DNA is TGTGCCAGCAGCAGAAGCAGGGGGGAGAACACTGAAGCTTTCTTT. Amino acids: CASSRSRGENTEAFF.